This record looks at one T cell receptor (beta chain) sequence and its context. As yet, its antigen is unknown. The data are from a study of early T cells in non-severe SARS-CoV-2 infection. Study-level background: Bulk RNA taken from unsorted whole blood was sequenced, leaving chains unpaired.

General observations from the study: Using VDJdb, the matching emphasized anti-spike CD8 responses while missing private and CD4 specificities.

Germline assignment: CDR1 SGHTA and CDR2 FQGNSA. The CDR3 has 15 residues. Between the trimmed V and J ends, which lost 2 bases and 4 bases, there was a span of 12 bases. The protocol attached unique molecular identifiers to individual cDNA molecules. TCRdb recomputed calls from the 5' RACE reads with MiXCR, one row per CDR3 protein. In the table there are 20,000 to 25,000 distinct CDR3 sequences, around 5.4% of which are singletons. This chain links TRBV7-2 with TRBJ2-1; D remains unclear. Sequenced: whole blood. This receptor was obtained from an adult who was a healthcare worker with PCR-confirmed SARS-CoV-2 infection or an uninfected control (not recorded which). CDR3 loop: CASSLSGGYYNEQFF. The CDR3 DNA sequence: TGTGCCAGCAGCTTATCCGGCGGTTATTACAATGAGCAGTTCTTC. Full variable domain (rest looked up from reference TRBV7-2 and TRBJ2-1): GAGVSQSPSNKVTEKGKDVELRCDPISGHTALYWYRQSLGQGLEFLIYFQGNSAPDKSGLPSDRFSAERTGGSVSTLTIQRTQQEDSAVYLCASSLSGGYYNEQFFGPGTRLTVL.